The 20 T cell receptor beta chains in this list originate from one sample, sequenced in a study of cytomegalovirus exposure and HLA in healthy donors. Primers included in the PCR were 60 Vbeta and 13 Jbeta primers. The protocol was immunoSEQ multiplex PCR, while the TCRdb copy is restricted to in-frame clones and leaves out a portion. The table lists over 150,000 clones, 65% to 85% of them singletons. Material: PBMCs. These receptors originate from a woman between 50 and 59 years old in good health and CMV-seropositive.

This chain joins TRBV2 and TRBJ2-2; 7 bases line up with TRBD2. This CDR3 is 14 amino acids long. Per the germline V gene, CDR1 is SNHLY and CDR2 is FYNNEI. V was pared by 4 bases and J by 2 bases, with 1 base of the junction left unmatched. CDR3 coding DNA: TGTGCCAGCAGTGGACTAGCCAACACCGGGGAGCTGTTTTTT. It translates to CASSGLANTGELFF.

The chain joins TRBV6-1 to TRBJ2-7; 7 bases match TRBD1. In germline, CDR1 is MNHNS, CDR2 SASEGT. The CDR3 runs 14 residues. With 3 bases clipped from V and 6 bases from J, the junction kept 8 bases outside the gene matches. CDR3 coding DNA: TGTGCCAGCAGTGATGGACAGGCTTACAGCGAGCAGTACTTC. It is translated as CASSDGQAYSEQYF.

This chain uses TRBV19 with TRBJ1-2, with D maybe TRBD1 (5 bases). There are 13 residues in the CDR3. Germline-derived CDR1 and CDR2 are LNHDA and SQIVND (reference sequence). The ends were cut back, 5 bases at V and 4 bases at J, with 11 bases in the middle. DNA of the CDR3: TGTGCCAGTAGTTCAAGGGGCGGCTATGGCTACACCTTC. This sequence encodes CASSSRGGYGYTF.

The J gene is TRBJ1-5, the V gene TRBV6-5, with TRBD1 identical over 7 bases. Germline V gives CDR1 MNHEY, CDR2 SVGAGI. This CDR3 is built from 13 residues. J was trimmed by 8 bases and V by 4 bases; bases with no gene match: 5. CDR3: CASSSQGIEPQHF. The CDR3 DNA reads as TGTGCCAGCAGTTCACAGGGGATTGAGCCCCAGCATTTT.

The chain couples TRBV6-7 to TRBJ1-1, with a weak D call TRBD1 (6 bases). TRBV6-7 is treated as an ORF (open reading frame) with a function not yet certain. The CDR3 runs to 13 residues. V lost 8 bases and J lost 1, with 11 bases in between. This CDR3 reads CASYWTENTEAFF. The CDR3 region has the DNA TGTGCCAGCTACTGGACAGAGAACACTGAAGCTTTCTTT.

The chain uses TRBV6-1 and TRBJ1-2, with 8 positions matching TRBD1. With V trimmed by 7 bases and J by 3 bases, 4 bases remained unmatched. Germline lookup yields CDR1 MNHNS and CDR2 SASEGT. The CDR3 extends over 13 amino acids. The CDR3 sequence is CASNLDRDYGYTF. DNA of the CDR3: TGTGCCAGCAACCTGGACAGGGACTATGGCTACACCTTC.

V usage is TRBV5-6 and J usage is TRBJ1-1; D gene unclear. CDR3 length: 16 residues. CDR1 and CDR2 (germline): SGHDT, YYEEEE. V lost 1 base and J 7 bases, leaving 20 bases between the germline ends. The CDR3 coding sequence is TGTGCCAGCAGCTTGTGGGGAATCGGCGGGTTTGATGAAGCTTTCTTT. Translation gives CASSLWGIGGFDEAFF.

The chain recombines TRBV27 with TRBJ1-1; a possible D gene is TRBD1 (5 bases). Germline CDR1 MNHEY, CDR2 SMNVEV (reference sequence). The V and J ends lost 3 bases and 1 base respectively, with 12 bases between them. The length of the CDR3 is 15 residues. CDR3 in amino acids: CASSFQGSENTEAFF. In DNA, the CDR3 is TGTGCCAGCAGTTTTCAGGGATCGGAGAACACTGAAGCTTTCTTT.

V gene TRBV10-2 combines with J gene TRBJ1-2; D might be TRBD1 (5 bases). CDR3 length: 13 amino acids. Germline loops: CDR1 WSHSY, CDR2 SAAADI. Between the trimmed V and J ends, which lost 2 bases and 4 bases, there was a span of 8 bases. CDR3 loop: CASSEGGLYGYTF. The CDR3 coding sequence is TGCGCCAGCAGTGAGGGGGGACTCTATGGCTACACCTTC.

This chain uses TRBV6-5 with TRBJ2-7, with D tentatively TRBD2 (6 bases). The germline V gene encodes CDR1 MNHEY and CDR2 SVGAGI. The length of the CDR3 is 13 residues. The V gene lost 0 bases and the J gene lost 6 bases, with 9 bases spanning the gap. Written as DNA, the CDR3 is TGTGCCAGCAGTTACTCCGGGACTTTCGAGCAGTACTTC. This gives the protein CASSYSGTFEQYF.

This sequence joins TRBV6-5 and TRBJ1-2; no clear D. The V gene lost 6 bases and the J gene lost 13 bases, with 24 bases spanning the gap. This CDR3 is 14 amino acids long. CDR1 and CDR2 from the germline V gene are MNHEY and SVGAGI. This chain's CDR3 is CASSQDHELRSPTF. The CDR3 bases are TGTGCCAGCAGCCAAGACCATGAACTCAGGTCCCCCACCTTC.

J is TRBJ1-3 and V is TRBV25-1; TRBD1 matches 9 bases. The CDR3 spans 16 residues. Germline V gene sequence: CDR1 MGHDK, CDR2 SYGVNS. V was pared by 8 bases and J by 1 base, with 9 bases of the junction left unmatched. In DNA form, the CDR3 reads TGTGCCAGCCGCCCTGGGGACAGGGTATCTGGAAACACCATATATTTT. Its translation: CASRPGDRVSGNTIYF. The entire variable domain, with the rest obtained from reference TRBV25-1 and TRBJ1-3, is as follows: EADIYQTPRYLVIGTGKKITLECSQTMGHDKMYWYQQDPGMELHLIHYSYGVNSTEKGDLSSESTVSRIRTEHFPLTLESARPSHTSQYLCASRPGDRVSGNTIYFGEGSWLTVV.

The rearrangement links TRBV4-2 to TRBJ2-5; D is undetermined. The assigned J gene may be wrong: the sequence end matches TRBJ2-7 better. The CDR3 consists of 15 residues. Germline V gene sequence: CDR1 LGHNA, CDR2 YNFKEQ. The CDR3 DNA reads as TGTGCCAGCAGCCAAGCCCTCACTATACCTTACGAGCAGTACTTC. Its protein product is CASSQALTIPYEQYF.

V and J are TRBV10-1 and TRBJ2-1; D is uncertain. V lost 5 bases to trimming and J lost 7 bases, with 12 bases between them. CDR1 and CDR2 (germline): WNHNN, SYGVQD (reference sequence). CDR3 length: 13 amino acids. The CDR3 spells CASSQQPGNEQFF. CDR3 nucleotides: TGCGCCAGCAGTCAGCAGCCAGGAAATGAGCAGTTCTTC.

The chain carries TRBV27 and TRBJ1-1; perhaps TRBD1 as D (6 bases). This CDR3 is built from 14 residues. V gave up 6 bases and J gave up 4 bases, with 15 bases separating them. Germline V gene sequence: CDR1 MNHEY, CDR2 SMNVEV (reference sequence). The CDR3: CASRNTGLVTEAFF. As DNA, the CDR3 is TGTGCCAGCAGGAATACAGGGTTAGTCACTGAAGCTTTCTTT.

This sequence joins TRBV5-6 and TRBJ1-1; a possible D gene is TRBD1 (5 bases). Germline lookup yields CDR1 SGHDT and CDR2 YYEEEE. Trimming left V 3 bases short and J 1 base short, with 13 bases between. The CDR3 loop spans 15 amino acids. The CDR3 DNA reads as TGTGCCAGCAGCTCAATACAGGTTTCGAACACTGAAGCTTTCTTT. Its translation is CASSSIQVSNTEAFF.

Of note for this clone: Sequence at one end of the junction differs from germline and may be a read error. The CDR3 DNA sequence: TGTGCCACCAGTCAGGGCTTGGGCTCCTACGAGCAGTACTTC. Residues: CATSQGLGSYEQYF. The rearrangement joins TRBV10-3 to TRBJ2-7, with a possible D match to TRBD1 (5 bases). Germline-derived CDR1 and CDR2 are ENHRY and SYGVKD. This CDR3 region has 14 residues.

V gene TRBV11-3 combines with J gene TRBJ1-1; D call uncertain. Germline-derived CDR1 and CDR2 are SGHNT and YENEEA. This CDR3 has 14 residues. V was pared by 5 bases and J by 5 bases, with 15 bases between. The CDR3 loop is CASSPHRGTTEAFF. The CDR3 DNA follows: TGTGCCAGCAGCCCCCACCGGGGAACAACTGAAGCTTTCTTT.

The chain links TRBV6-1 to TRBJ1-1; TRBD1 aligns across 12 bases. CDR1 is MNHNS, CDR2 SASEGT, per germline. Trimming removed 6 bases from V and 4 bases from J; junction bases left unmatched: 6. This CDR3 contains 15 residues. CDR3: CASSRDRGQSTEAFF. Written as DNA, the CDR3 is TGTGCCAGCAGCCGGGACAGGGGGCAGAGCACTGAAGCTTTCTTT.

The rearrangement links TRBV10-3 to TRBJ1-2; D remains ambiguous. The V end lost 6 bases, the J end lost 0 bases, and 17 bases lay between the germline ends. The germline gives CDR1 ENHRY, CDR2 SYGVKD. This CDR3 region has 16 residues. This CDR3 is CAIRSVQVPANYGYTF. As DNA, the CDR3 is TGTGCCATCAGGTCGGTTCAGGTTCCCGCTAACTATGGCTACACCTTC.